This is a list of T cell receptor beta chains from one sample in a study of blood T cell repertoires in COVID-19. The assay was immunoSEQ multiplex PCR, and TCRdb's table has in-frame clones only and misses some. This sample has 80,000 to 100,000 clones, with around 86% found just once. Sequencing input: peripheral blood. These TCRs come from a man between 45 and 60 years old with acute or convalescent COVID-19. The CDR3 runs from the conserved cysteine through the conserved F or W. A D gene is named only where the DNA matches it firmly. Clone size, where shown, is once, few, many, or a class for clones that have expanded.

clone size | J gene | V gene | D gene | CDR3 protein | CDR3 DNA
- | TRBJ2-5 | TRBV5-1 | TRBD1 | CASTTGAVLYQETQYF | TGCGCCAGCACCACAGGGGCAGTGCTATATCAAGAGACCCAGTACTTC
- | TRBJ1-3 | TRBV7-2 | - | CASSLGGGRGNTIYF | TGTGCCAGCAGCTTAGGGGGCGGCAGAGGAAACACCATATATTTT
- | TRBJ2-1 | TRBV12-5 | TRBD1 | CASGGTAGYSYNEQFF | TGTGCTAGTGGGGGGACAGCTGGGTACTCCTACAATGAGCAGTTCTTC
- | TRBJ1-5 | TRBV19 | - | CASSISRGGNQPQHF | TGTGCCAGTAGTATTTCTCGGGGGGGCAATCAGCCCCAGCATTTT
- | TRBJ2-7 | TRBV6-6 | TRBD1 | CASSYSGTGRYEQYF | TGTGCCAGCAGTTACTCCGGGACAGGGCGCTACGAGCAGTACTTC
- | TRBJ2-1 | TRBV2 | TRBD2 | CASSEGLAGGCIEQFF | TGTGCCAGCAGTGAGGGATTAGCGGGAGGGTGTATTGAGCAGTTCTTC
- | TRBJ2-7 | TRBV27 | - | CASSSTYEQYF | TGTGCCAGCAGTTCCACCTACGAGCAGTACTTC
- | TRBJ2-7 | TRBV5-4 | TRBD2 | CASSFPGTRSHEQYF | TGTGCCAGCAGCTTCCCCGGGACTAGGTCTCACGAGCAGTACTTC
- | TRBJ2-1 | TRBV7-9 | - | CASSSPNNEQFF | TGTGCCAGCAGCTCCCCTAACAATGAGCAGTTCTTC
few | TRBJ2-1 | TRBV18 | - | CASSPDSGSYNEQFF | TGTGCCAGCTCACCGGATAGCGGCTCCTACAATGAGCAGTTCTTC
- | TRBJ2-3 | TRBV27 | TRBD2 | CASSRVRTSGRSPSTDTQYF | TGTGCCAGCTCGCGAGTCCGGACTAGCGGGAGGTCCCCTAGCACAGATACGCAGTATTTT
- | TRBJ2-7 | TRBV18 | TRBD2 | CASSPKREKNEQYF | TGTGCCAGCTCACCGAAGCGGGAGAAAAACGAGCAGTACTTC
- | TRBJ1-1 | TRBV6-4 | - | CASSDSSVGTEAFF | TGTGCCAGCAGTGACTCCAGCGTTGGCACTGAAGCTTTCTTT
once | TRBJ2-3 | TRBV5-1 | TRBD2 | CASSFGTSGFTDTQYF | TGCGCCAGCAGCTTCGGGACTAGCGGTTTCACAGATACGCAGTATTTT
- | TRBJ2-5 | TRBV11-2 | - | CASSLGGMRETQYF | TGTGCCAGCAGCTTAGGAGGGATGCGAGAGACCCAGTACTTC
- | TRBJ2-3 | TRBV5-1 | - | CASSLEAVTGTQYF | TGCGCCAGCAGCTTGGAGGCGGTGACGGGTACGCAGTATTTT
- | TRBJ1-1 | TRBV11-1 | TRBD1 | CASSLGQGDPNTEAFF | TGTGCCAGCAGCTTGGGACAGGGGGACCCCAACACTGAAGCTTTCTTT
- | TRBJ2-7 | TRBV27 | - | CASSLGSLSSYEQYF | TGTGCCAGCAGTCTGGGTAGCCTGAGCTCCTACGAGCAGTACTTC
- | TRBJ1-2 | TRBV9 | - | CASSVVPGDFYGYTF | TGTGCCAGCAGCGTAGTACCGGGGGATTTCTATGGCTACACCTTC
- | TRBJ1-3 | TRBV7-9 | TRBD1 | CASSHRDSGNTIYF | TGTGCCAGCAGCCACCGGGACAGTGGAAACACCATATATTTT
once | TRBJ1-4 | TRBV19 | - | CASSIRTVNEKLFF | TGTGCCAGTAGTATCAGAACAGTTAATGAAAAACTGTTTTTT
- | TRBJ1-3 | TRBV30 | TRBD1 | CACKGAAGNTIYF | TGTGCCTGCAAGGGGGCGGCTGGAAACACCATATATTTT
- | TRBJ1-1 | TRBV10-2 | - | CASSEREGAEAFF | TGCGCCAGCAGTGAAAGGGAGGGCGCTGAAGCTTTCTTT